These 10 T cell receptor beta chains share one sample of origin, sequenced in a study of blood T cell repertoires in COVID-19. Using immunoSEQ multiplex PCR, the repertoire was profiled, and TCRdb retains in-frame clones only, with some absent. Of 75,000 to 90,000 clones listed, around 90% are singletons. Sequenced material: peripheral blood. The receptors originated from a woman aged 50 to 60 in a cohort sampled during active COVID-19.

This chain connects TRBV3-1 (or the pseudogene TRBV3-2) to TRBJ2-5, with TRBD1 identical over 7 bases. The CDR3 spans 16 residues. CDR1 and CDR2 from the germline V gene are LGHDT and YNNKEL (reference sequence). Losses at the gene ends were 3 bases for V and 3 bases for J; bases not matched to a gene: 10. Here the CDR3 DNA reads TGTGCCAGCAGCCAGAGTTTGCAGGGGGTTGAAGAGACCCAGTACTTC. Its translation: CASSQSLQGVEETQYF.

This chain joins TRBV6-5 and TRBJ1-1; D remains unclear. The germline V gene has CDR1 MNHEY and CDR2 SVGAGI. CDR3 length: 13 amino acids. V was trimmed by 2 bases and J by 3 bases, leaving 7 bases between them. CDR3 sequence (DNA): TGTGCCAGCAGTTACGGCAAAGACACTGAAGCTTTCTTT. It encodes CASSYGKDTEAFF.

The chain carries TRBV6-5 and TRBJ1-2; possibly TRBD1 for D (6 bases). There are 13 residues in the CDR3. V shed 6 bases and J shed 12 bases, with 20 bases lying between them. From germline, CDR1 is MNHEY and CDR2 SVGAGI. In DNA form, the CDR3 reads TGTGCCAGCAGCCCCCTTGGTTCTCGGGACAACACCTTC. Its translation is CASSPLGSRDNTF.

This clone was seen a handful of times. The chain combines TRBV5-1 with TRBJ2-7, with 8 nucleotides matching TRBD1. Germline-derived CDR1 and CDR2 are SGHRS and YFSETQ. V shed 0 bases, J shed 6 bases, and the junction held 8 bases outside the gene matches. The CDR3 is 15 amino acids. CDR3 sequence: CASSLGTGIIREQYF. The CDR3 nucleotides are TGCGCCAGCAGCTTGGGGACAGGGATTATACGCGAGCAGTACTTC.

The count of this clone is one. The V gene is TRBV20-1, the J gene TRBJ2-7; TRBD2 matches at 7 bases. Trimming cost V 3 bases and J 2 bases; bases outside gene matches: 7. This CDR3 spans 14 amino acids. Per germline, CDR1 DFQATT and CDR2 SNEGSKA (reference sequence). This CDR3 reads CSASGLADAYEQYF. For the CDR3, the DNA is TGCAGTGCTAGTGGGCTAGCGGATGCCTACGAGCAGTACTTC.

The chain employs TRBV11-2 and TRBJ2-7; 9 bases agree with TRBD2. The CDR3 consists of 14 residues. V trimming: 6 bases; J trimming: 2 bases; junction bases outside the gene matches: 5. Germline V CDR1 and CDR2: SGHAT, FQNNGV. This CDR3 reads CASRRGGRAYEQYF. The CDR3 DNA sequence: TGTGCCAGCAGGAGGGGCGGGAGGGCCTACGAGCAGTACTTC.

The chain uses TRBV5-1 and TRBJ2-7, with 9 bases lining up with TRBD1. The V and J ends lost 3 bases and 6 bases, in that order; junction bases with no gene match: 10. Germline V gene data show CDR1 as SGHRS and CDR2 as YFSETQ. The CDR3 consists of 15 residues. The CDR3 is CASSSGTGIFREQYF. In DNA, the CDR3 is TGCGCCAGCAGCTCCGGGACAGGGATATTTCGCGAGCAGTACTTC.

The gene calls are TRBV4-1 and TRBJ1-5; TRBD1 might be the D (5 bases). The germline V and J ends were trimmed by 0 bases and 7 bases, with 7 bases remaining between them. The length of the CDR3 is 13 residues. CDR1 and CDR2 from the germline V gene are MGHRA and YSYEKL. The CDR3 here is CASSQDRGQPQHF. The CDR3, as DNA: TGCGCCAGCAGCCAAGATCGGGGGCAGCCCCAGCATTTT.

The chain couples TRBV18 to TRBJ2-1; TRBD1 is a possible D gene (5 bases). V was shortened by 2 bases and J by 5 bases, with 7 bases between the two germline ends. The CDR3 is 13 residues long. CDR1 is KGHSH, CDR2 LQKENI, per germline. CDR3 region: CASSPSQDNEQFF. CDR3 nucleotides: TGTGCCAGCTCACCATCACAGGACAATGAGCAGTTCTTC.

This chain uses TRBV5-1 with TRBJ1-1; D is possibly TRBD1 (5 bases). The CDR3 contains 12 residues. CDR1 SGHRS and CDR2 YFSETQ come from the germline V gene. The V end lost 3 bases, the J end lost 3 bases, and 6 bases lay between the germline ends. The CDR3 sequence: CASSSGDTEAFF. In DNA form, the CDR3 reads TGCGCCAGCAGCTCGGGGGACACTGAAGCTTTCTTT.